What follows are 5 T cell receptor beta chains derived from one specimen sequenced in a study of T cell repertoires in cytomegalovirus infection. What these receptors recognize is not known. TCRdb re-called the reads through MiXCR, storing one row per CDR3 protein. The sample carries around 340,000 distinct CDR3 sequences, 25% to 30% recorded once. Sequences were derived from cultured PBMCs, sampled from culture after CMV antigen stimulation. The receptors come from a human donor in good health (CMV status not recorded). Some clones in this sample may be carry-over from other donors' samples.

This chain connects TRBV11-2 to TRBJ2-6; a possible D gene is TRBD2 (5 bases). Looked up from germline, CDR1 is SGHAT and CDR2 is FQNNGV. With 6 bases removed from V and 0 bases from J, the gap between germline ends came to 12 bases. This CDR3 spans 16 amino acids. CDR3 region: CASRRVGNSGANVLTF. The CDR3 bases are TGTGCCAGCAGGAGGGTAGGAAACTCTGGGGCCAACGTCCTGACTTTC.

The sample holds a few counts of this clonotype. The chain carries TRBV20-1 and TRBJ1-2; 8 bases agree with TRBD1. This CDR3 has 15 residues. V lost 0 bases and J lost 4; bases outside the gene matches: 7. Germline-derived CDR1 and CDR2 are DFQATT and SNEGSKA (reference sequence). The CDR3 bases are TGCAGTGCTAGAGAGGCAGGACAGGGAGGCTATGGCTACACCTTC. This codes for CSAREAGQGGYGYTF.

This clonotype came up many times. V usage is TRBV7-3 and J usage is TRBJ2-3, with TRBD2 as a possible D gene (6 bases). The CDR3 sequence is 15 residues long. Germline V gene data show CDR1 as SGHTA and CDR2 as FQGTGA. V gave up 2 bases and J gave up 4 bases, with 13 bases separating them. CDR3 nucleotides: TGTGCCAGCAGCTTATGGGGACTTTCTTCAGATACGCAGTATTTT. Amino acids: CASSLWGLSSDTQYF.

This clonotype has only a few counts. The chain is built from TRBV29-1 and TRBJ1-3, with D possibly being TRBD1 (5 bases). The ends were cut back, 6 bases at V and 3 bases at J, with 12 bases in the middle. From germline, CDR1 is SQVTM and CDR2 ANQGSEA. CDR3 size: 13 residues. The CDR3 nucleotides are TGCAGCGTCGGGACGGATTATGGAAACACCATATATTTT. This gives the protein CSVGTDYGNTIYF.

The chain is built from TRBV7-6 and TRBJ1-2, with no clear D. Per the germline V gene, CDR1 is SGHVS and CDR2 is FNYEAQ. The CDR3 has 15 amino acids. V dropped 5 bases and J dropped 2 bases, with 15 bases sitting between them. Here the CDR3 reads CASSHSEDMNYGYTF. For the CDR3, the DNA is TGTGCCAGCAGCCATTCTGAGGATATGAACTATGGCTACACCTTC.